This TCR beta chain was retrieved from a study of T cells of healthy individuals (dated by TCRdb to 2016 to 2018). V and J are truncated by 4 bases and 0 bases respectively, leaving an intervening sequence of 11 bases. The CDR3 covers 16 residues, taking in both the cysteine and the phenylalanine. Only the CDR3 part of the read is kept: 48 bases, read in frame from the first base. From the germline V gene (reference sequence), CDR1 is SGHKS and CDR2 is YYEKEE. This clonotype has a handful of counts. No cognate antigen has been identified for it. Base qualities are not at hand, and no much larger clone is one base apart. The receptor library was made with 5' RACE. The listed sequencing device is Illumina MiSeq. TCRdb reanalyzed the raw reads on its own, using fastp at Q25 for trimming and MiXCR for clone calling, and kept in-frame beta chains. All rows with the same CDR3 protein become a single entry with the most common DNA and genes. This sample has some 100,000 distinct CDR3 sequences in its table, and about 16% of those were observed once. The ten largest clones add up to about 6.2% of the sample.

The receptor was isolated from a human donor in good health. This chain is built from TRBV5-5 and TRBJ2-6; the D region possibly corresponds to TRBD2 (6 bases align). The DNA reads TGTGCCAGCAGCGGGGGGTTGACCTCTGGGGCCAACGTCCTGACTTTC. It translates as CASSGGLTSGANVLTF.